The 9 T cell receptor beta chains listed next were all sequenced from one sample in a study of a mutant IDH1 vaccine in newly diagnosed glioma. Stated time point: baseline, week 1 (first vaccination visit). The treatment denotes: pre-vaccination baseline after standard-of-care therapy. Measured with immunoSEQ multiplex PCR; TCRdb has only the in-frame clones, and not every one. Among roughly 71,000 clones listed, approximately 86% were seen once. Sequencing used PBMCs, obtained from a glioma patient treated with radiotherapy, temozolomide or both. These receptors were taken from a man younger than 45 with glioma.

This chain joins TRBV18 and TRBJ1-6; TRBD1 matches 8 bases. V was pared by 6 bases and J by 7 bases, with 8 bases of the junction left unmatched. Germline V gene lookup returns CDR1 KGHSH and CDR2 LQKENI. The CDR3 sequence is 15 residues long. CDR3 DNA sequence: TGTGCCAGCTCTTCTTACCGACAGGGGAATTCACCCCTCCACTTT. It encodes CASSSYRQGNSPLHF.

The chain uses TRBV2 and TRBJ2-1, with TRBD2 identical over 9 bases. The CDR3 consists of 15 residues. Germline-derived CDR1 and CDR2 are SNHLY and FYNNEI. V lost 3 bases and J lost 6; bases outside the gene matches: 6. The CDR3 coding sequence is TGTGCCAGCAGTGATGGCGGGGGGGCCGGCAATGAGCAGTTCTTC. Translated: CASSDGGGAGNEQFF.

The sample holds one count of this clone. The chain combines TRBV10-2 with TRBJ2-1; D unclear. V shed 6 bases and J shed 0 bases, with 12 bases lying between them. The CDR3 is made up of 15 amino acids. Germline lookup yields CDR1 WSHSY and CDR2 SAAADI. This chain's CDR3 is CASRDPLSSYNEQFF. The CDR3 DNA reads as TGCGCCAGCAGGGACCCATTAAGCTCCTACAATGAGCAGTTCTTC.

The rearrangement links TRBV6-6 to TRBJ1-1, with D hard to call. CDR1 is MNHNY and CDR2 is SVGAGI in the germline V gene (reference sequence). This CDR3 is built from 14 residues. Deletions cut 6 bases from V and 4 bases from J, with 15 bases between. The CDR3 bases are TGTGCCAGCAGCTCCCCGGGCCTGAGCACTGAAGCTTTCTTT. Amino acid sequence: CASSSPGLSTEAFF.

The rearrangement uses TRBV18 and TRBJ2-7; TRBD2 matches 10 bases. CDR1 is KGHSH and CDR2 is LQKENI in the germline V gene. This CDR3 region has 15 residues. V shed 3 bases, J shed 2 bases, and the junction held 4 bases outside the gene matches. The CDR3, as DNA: TGTGCCAGCTCACCTACGAGCGGGGGGGCCTACGAGCAGTACTTC. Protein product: CASSPTSGGAYEQYF.

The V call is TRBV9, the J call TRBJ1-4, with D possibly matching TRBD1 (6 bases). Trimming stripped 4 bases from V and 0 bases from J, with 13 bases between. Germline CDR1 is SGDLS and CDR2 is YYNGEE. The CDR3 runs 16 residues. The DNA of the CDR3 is TGTGCCAGCAGCCTGAGGGGGTCCGCAACTAATGAAAAACTGTTTTTT. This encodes CASSLRGSATNEKLFF.

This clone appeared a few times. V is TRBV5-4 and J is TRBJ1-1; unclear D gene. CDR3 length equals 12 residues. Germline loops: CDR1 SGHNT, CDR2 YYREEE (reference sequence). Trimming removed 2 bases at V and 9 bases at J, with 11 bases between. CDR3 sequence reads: CASSLGPSQAFF. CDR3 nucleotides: TGTGCCAGCAGCTTAGGTCCCTCTCAAGCTTTCTTT.

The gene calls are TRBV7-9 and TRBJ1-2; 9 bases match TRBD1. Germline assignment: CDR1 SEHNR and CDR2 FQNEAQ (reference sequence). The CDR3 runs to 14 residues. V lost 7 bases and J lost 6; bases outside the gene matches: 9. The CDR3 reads CASTAQTGGDGYTF. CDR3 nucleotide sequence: TGTGCCAGCACCGCACAAACAGGGGGCGATGGCTACACCTTC.

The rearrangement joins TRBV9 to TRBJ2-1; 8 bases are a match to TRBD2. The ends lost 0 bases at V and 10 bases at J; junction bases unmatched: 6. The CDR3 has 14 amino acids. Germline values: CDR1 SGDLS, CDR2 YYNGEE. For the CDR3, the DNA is TGTGCCAGCAGCGTAGGGACTAGCTTGTACGAGCAGTTCTTC. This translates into CASSVGTSLYEQFF.